Sequencing of this T cell receptor (beta chain) was carried out in a study of blood T cell repertoires in COVID-19. Study background: The origin of the acute and convalescent COVID-19 samples was the United States, Italy and Spain.

Libraries were prepared by immunoSEQ multiplex PCR; TCRdb keeps only in-frame clonotypes and omits some of them. The table lists 200,000 to 250,000 clones, 70% to 90% of them singletons, with 9.5% to 15% in the top ten. This clone was detected once. V was pared by 2 bases and J by 4 bases, with 14 bases between. Germline loops: CDR1 MGHDK, CDR2 SYGVNS. The CDR3 covers 15 residues. The chain is built from TRBV25-1 and TRBJ1-2, with D possibly being TRBD1 (6 bases). Sequenced sample: peripheral blood. The sequence came from a young woman who had recovered from COVID-19. The CDR3 region is CASSEGQGITYGYTF. CDR3 coding DNA: TGTGCCAGCAGTGAAGGGCAGGGGATTACCTATGGCTACACCTTC.